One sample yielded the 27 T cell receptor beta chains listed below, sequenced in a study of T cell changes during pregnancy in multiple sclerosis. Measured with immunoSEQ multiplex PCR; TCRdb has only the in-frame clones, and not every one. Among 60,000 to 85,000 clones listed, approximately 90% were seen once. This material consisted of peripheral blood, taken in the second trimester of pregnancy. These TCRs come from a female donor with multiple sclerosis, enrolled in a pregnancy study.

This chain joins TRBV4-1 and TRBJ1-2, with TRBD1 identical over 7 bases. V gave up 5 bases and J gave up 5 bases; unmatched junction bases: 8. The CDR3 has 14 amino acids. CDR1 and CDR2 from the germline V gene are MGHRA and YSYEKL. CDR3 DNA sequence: TGCGCCAGCAGCTTCACGACAGGGTGGTATGGCTACACCTTC. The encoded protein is CASSFTTGWYGYTF.

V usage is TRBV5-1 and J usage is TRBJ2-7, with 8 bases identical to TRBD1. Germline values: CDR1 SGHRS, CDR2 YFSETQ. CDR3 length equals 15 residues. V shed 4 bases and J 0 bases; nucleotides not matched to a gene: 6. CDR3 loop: CASSLDRAVSYEQYF. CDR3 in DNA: TGCGCCAGCAGCCTGGACAGGGCGGTCTCCTACGAGCAGTACTTC.

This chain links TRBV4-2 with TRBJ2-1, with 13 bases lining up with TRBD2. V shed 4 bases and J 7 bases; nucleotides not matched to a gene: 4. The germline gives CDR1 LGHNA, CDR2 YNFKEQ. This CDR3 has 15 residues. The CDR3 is CASSRTSGGANEQFF. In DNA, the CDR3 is TGTGCCAGCAGCCGCACTAGCGGGGGGGCAAATGAGCAGTTCTTC.

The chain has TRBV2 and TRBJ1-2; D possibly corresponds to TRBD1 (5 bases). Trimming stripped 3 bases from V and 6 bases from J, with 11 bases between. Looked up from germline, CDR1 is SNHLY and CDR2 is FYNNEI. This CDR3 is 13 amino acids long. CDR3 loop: CASSDQGRDGYTF. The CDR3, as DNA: TGTGCCAGCAGTGATCAGGGCCGTGATGGCTACACCTTC.

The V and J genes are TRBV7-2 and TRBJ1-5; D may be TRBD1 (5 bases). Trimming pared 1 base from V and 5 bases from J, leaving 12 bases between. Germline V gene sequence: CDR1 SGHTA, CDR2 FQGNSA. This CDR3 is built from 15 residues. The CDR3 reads CASSLVLVRDQPQHF. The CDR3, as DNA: TGTGCCAGCAGCTTAGTGTTGGTCAGGGATCAGCCCCAGCATTTT.

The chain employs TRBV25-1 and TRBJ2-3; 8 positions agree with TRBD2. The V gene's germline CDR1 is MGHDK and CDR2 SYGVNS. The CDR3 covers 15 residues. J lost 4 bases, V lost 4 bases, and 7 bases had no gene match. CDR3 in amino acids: CASSASSGGADTQYF. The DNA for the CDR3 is TGTGCCAGCAGTGCTTCCAGCGGGGGAGCAGATACGCAGTATTTT.

The DNA of the CDR3 is TGTGCCAGCAGCGGTACCATACAGGGCTCTGGCTACACCTTC. Translating gives CASSGTIQGSGYTF. The chain uses TRBV2 and TRBJ1-2; D possibly corresponds to TRBD1 (6 bases). Trimming removed 6 bases from V and 7 bases from J, with 18 bases in between. Germline V gene data show CDR1 as SNHLY and CDR2 as FYNNEI. CDR3 length: 14 amino acids.

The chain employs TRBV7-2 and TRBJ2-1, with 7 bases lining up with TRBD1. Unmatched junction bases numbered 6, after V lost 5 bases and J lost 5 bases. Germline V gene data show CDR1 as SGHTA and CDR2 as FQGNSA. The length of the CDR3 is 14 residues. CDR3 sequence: CASSLTGEDNEQFF. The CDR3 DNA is TGTGCCAGCAGCCTCACAGGGGAAGACAATGAGCAGTTCTTC. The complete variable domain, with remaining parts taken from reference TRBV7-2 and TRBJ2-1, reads GAGVSQSPSNKVTEKGKDVELRCDPISGHTALYWYRQSLGQGLEFLIYFQGNSAPDKSGLPSDRFSAERTGGSVSTLTIQRTQQEDSAVYLCASSLTGEDNEQFFGPGTRLTVL.

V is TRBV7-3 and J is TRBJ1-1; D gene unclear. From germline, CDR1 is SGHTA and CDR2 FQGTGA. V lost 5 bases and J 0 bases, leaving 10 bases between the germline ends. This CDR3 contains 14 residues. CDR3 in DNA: TGTGCCAGCAGCCCCTCTACGGTGAACACTGAAGCTTTCTTT. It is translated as CASSPSTVNTEAFF.

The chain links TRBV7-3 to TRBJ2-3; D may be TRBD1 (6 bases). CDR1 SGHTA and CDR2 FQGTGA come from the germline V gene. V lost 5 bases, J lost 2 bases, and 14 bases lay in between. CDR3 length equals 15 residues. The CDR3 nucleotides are TGTGCCAGCAGCCCCACTTCAGGGGACACAGATACGCAGTATTTT. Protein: CASSPTSGDTDTQYF.

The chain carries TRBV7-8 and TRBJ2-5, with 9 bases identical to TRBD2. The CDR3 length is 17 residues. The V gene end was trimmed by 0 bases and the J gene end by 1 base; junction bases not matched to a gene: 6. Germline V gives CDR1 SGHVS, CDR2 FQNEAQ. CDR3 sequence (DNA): TGTGCCAGCAGCTTAGCGGCTAGCGGGAAACTCCAAGAGACCCAGTACTTC. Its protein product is CASSLAASGKLQETQYF.

CDR3 sequence: CASSETGTGFSGANVLTF. As DNA, the CDR3 is TGTGCCAGCAGCGAAACCGGGACAGGGTTCTCTGGGGCCAACGTCCTGACTTTC. The genes are TRBV6-1 and TRBJ2-6, with 9 bases matching TRBD1. The CDR3 length is 18 residues. CDR1 is MNHNS, CDR2 SASEGT, per germline. The V gene end was trimmed by 6 bases and the J gene end by 0 bases; junction bases not matched to a gene: 9.

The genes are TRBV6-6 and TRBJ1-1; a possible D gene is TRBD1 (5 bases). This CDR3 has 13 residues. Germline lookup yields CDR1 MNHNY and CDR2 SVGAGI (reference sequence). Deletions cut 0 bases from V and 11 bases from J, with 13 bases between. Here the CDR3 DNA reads TGTGCCAGCAGTTACTCTTCAGGGAAGGAGGCTTTCTTT. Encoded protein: CASSYSSGKEAFF.

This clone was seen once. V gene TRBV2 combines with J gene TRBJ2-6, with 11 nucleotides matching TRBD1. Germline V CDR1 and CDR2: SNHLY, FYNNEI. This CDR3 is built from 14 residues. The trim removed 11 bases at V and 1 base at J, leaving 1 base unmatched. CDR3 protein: CAGQGASGANVLTF. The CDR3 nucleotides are TGTGCCGGACAGGGGGCTTCTGGGGCCAACGTCCTGACTTTC. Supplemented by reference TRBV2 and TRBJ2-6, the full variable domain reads EPEVTQTPSHQVTQMGQEVILRCVPISNHLYFYWYRQILGQKVEFLVSFYNNEISEKSEIFDDQFSVERPDGSNFTLKIRSTKLEDSAMYFCAGQGASGANVLTFGAGSRLTVL.

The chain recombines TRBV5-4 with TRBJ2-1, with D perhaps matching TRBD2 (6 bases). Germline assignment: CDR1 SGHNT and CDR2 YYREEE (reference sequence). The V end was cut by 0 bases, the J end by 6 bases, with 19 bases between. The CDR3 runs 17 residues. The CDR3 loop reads CASSLALGSRFVNEQFF. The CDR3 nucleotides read TGTGCCAGCAGCTTGGCTCTCGGGAGCCGGTTTGTCAATGAGCAGTTCTTC.

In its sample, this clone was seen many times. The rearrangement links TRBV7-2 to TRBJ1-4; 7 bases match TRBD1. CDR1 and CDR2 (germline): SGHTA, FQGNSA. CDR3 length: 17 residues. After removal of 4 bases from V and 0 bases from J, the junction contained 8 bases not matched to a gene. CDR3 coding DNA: TGTGCCAGCAGCTCTACATGGACAGGCGCAACTAATGAAAAACTGTTTTTT. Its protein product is CASSSTWTGATNEKLFF.

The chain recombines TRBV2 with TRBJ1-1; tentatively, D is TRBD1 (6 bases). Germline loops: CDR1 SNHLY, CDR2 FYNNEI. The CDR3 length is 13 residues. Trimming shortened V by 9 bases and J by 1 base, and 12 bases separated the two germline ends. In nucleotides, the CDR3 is TGTGCCAGGGGGGAACAGGGGAACACTGAAGCTTTCTTT. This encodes CARGEQGNTEAFF.

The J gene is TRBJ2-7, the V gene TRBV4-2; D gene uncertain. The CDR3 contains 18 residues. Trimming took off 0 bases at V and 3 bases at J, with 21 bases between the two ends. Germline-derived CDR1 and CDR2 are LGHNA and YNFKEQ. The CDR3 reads CASSQDRSVPVTVYEQYF. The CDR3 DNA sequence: TGTGCCAGCAGCCAAGATAGGTCGGTCCCAGTAACAGTCTACGAGCAGTACTTC.

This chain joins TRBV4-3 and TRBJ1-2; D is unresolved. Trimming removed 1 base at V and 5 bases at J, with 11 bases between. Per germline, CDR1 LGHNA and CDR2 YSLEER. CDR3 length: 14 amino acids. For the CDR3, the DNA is TGCGCCAGCAGCCAAGCTGAGGGTTCGTATGGCTACACCTTC. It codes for CASSQAEGSYGYTF.

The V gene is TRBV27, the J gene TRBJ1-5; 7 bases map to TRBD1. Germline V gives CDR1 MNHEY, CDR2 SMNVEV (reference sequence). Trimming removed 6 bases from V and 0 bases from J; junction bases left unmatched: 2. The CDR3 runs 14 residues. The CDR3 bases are TGTGCCAGCAGCGACAGGGATAGCAATCAGCCCCAGCATTTT. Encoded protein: CASSDRDSNQPQHF.

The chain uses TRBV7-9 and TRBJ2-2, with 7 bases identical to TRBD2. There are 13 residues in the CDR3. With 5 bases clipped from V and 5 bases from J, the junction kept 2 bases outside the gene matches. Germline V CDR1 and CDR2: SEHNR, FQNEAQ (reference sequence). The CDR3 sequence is CASSTGGTGELFF. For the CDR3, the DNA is TGTGCCAGCAGCACCGGGGGGACCGGGGAGCTGTTTTTT.

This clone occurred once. The CDR3 loop reads CASSYGGQIETQYF. The DNA of the CDR3 is TGTGCCAGCAGTTACGGGGGACAGATAGAGACCCAGTACTTC. The gene calls are TRBV6-5 and TRBJ2-5, with 7 bases lining up with TRBD1. The CDR3 totals 14 residues. V trimming: 2 bases; J trimming: 4 bases; junction bases outside the gene matches: 4. CDR1 and CDR2 from the germline V gene are MNHEY and SVGAGI.

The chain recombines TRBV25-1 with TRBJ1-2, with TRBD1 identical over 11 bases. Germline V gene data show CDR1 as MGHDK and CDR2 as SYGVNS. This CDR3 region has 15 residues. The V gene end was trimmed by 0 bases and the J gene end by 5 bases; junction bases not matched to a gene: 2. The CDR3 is CASSEYRDRGYGYTF. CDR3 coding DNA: TGTGCCAGCAGTGAATATAGGGACAGGGGGTATGGCTACACCTTC.

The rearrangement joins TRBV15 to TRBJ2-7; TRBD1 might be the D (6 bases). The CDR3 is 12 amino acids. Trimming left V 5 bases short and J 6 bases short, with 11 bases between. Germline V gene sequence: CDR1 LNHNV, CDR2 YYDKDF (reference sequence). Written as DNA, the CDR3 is TGTGCCACCAGCCCACAGGGTACCGAGCAGTACTTC. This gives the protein CATSPQGTEQYF. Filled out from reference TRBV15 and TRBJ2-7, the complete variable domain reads DAMVIQNPRYQVTQFGKPVTLSCSQTLNHNVMYWYQQKSSQAPKLLFHYYDKDFNNEADTPDNFQSRRPNTSFCFLDIRSPGLGDTAMYLCATSPQGTEQYFGPGTRLTVT.

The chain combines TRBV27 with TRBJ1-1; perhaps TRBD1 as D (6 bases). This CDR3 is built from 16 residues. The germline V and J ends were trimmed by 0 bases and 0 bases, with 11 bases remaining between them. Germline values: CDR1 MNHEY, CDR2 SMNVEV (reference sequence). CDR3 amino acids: CASSLSMGHLNTEAFF. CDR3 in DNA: TGTGCCAGCAGTTTATCGATGGGACACCTGAACACTGAAGCTTTCTTT.

CDR3 DNA: TGTGCCAGCAGTGAAGGCCCTCCAGGACAGGGGTCGATAGCCAGCAATGAGCAGTTCTTC. It yields the protein CASSEGPPGQGSIASNEQFF. V and J are TRBV6-1 and TRBJ2-1; 9 bases are shared with TRBD1. The CDR3 spans 20 residues. The junction had 19 bases not matched to a gene; V was cut back by 1 base and J by 6 bases. Germline loops: CDR1 MNHNS, CDR2 SASEGT.

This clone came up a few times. The CDR3 protein is CASSLRRAGDEQYF. In DNA form, the CDR3 reads TGTGCCAGCAGCCTTCGGCGAGCGGGAGACGAGCAGTACTTC. The chain carries TRBV5-4 and TRBJ2-7; 8 bases are shared with TRBD2. CDR3 size: 14 residues. Per germline, CDR1 SGHNT and CDR2 YYREEE (reference sequence). Trimming cost V 4 bases and J 5 bases; bases outside gene matches: 8.